These T cell receptor beta chains were read from a single sample in a study of blood T cell repertoires in COVID-19. The method was immunoSEQ multiplex PCR; TCRdb's version includes in-frame clones alone and lacks a portion of them. The profile shows some 290,000 clones, more than 70% of them singletons. The sequenced sample was peripheral blood. The receptors come from a woman in her 30s with COVID-19, enrolled during active disease. The CDR3 runs from the conserved cysteine through the conserved F or W. Each record gives: V gene, clone size, J gene, D gene, CDR3 protein, CDR3 DNA. A D gene is named only where the DNA matches it firmly. Clone size, where shown, is once, few, many, or a class for clones that have expanded.

TRBV10-3,NA,TRBJ2-1,NA,CAISEASYNEQFF,TGTGCCATCAGTGAGGCTAGCTACAATGAGCAGTTCTTC
TRBV28,NA,TRBJ1-1,NA,CASNRLYTEAFF,TGTGCCAGCAACCGGTTGTACACTGAAGCTTTCTTT
TRBV10-3,NA,TRBJ1-6,NA,CAISESVGGNSPLHF,TGTGCCATCAGTGAGTCGGTCGGGGGTAATTCACCCCTCCACTTT
TRBV7-6,NA,TRBJ2-3,TRBD1,CASSFDRGRVDTQYF,TGTGCCAGCAGCTTTGACAGGGGGCGCGTGGATACGCAGTATTTT
TRBV1,NA,TRBJ1-2,NA,CTSSHKGGTRGYTF,TGCACCAGCAGTCATAAAGGGGGAACTCGTGGCTACACCTTC
TRBV6-4,once,TRBJ1-4,TRBD1,CASSDLGGAGRFEKLFF,TGTGCCAGCAGTGACTTAGGGGGCGCTGGGCGATTTGAAAAACTGTTTTTT
TRBV3-1/TRBV3-2,NA,TRBJ1-5,TRBD1,CASSQGDSRSQPQHF,TGTGCCAGCAGCCAAGGGGACAGCCGGAGTCAGCCCCAGCATTTT
TRBV21-1,NA,TRBJ1-3,NA,CASSKGQNHVGNTIYF,TGTGCCAGCAGCAAGGGGCAGAACCACGTGGGAAACACCATATATTTT
TRBV7-2,NA,TRBJ2-7,NA,CASSRSSTYEQYF,TGTGCCAGCAGCCGGAGCTCTACCTACGAGCAGTACTTC
TRBV19,NA,TRBJ1-1,NA,CASKRGLNTEAFF,TGTGCCAGTAAGCGGGGCTTGAACACTGAAGCTTTCTTT
TRBV6-5,NA,TRBJ1-3,NA,CASSYSFTAAGNTIYF,TGTGCCAGCAGTTACTCGTTCACGGCGGCTGGAAACACCATATATTTT
TRBV5-1,NA,TRBJ1-1,TRBD1,CASSLGAGRGSLNTEAFF,TGCGCCAGCAGCTTGGGAGCGGGCAGGGGGTCCTTGAACACTGAAGCTTTCTTT
TRBV9,NA,TRBJ1-1,NA,CASSVMPGLPLNTEAFF,TGTGCCAGCAGCGTAATGCCGGGACTTCCACTGAACACTGAAGCTTTCTTT
TRBV20-1,NA,TRBJ2-3,TRBD2,CSASHSGLAGGPSTDTQYF,TGCAGTGCTAGTCATTCCGGACTAGCGGGAGGGCCTAGCACAGATACGCAGTATTTT
TRBV21-1,NA,TRBJ2-7,NA,CASSQNNGFTYEQYF,TGTGCCAGCAGTCAAAATAACGGGTTTACCTACGAGCAGTACTTC
TRBV5-1,few,TRBJ1-1,NA,CASSPFGGSTEAFF,TGCGCCAGCAGCCCCTTCGGGGGGAGCACTGAAGCTTTCTTT
TRBV9,NA,TRBJ1-2,NA,CASSAYPGDGYTF,TGTGCCAGCAGCGCCTATCCAGGGGATGGCTACACCTTC
TRBV10-3,NA,TRBJ2-7,TRBD2,CAIRSAGAPPGEQYF,TGTGCCATCAGGTCAGCGGGAGCTCCGCCGGGGGAGCAGTACTTC
TRBV4-3,NA,TRBJ2-7,NA,CASSQVVDGVSSYEQYF,TGCGCCAGCAGCCAAGTGGTTGACGGGGTCAGCTCCTACGAGCAGTACTTC
TRBV19,NA,TRBJ1-3,NA,CASGDTDSGNTIYF,TGTGCCAGTGGGGACACTGACTCTGGAAACACCATATATTTT